The next 14 T cell receptor beta chains were all read from a single sample in a study of blood T cell repertoires in COVID-19. TCRdb's table, derived via immunoSEQ multiplex PCR, lists solely in-frame clones and lacks some. The profile covers roughly 210,000 clones, with roughly 84% appearing a single time and roughly 10% taken by the ten largest. Sequenced sample: peripheral blood. Receptors were obtained from a woman older than 75 with COVID-19, enrolled during active disease.

J is TRBJ2-1 and V is TRBV7-3, with 7 positions matching TRBD2. The V gene end was trimmed by 4 bases and the J gene end by 0 bases; junction bases not matched to a gene: 3. CDR3 length equals 15 residues. Germline loops: CDR1 SGHTA, CDR2 FQGTGA. Here the CDR3 DNA reads TGTGCCAGCAGCTCGCGGGGGAGCTCCTACAATGAGCAGTTCTTC. This gives the protein CASSSRGSSYNEQFF.

The J gene is TRBJ2-1, the V gene TRBV5-4, with D hard to call. This CDR3 has 13 amino acids. Germline loops: CDR1 SGHNT, CDR2 YYREEE (reference sequence). V lost 1 base and J lost 5, with 7 bases in between. CDR3 in amino acids: CASSLYSNNEQFF. The CDR3 coding sequence is TGTGCCAGCAGCTTGTATAGCAACAATGAGCAGTTCTTC.

This chain connects TRBV18 to TRBJ2-2; TRBD2 is a possible D gene (6 bases). This CDR3 is built from 14 residues. V was clipped by 4 bases and J by 5 bases, with 11 bases between them. Germline lookup yields CDR1 KGHSH and CDR2 LQKENI. CDR3 residues: CASSLRERTGELFF. CDR3 in DNA: TGTGCCAGCTCACTACGGGAGAGGACCGGGGAGCTGTTTTTT. Full variable domain (remainder filled in from reference TRBV18 and TRBJ2-2): NAGVMQNPRHLVRRRGQEARLRCSPMKGHSHVYWYRQLPEEGLKFMVYLQKENIIDESGMPKERFSAEFPKEGPSILRIQQVVRGDSAAYFCASSLRERTGELFFGEGSRLTVL.

The chain combines TRBV6-5 with TRBJ2-7, with D perhaps matching TRBD2 (5 bases). The CDR3 totals 12 residues. With 6 bases removed from V and 3 bases from J, the gap between germline ends came to 9 bases. Per germline, CDR1 MNHEY and CDR2 SVGAGI. CDR3 amino acids: CASRRADYEQYF. Written as DNA, the CDR3 is TGTGCCAGCAGGAGGGCAGACTACGAGCAGTACTTC.

This clone was seen more than once but under ten times. V is TRBV6-4 and J is TRBJ2-2, with D uncertain. The CDR3 totals 15 residues. The V end was cut by 3 bases, the J end by 4 bases, with 12 bases between. Germline V CDR1 and CDR2: MRHNA, SNTAGT. This CDR3 reads CASSEFLRSTGELFF. CDR3 bases: TGTGCCAGCAGTGAGTTTCTGAGGAGCACCGGGGAGCTGTTTTTT.

This clone came up once. The chain uses TRBV2 and TRBJ1-1; D call uncertain. CDR1 is SNHLY, CDR2 FYNNEI, per germline. The CDR3 runs 14 residues. Trimming left V 2 bases short and J 4 bases short, with 11 bases between. Here the CDR3 DNA reads TGTGCCAGCAGTGAATTATTTTTTAGCACTGAAGCTTTCTTT. It encodes CASSELFFSTEAFF.

V is TRBV5-1 and J is TRBJ1-4; 7 nucleotides agree with TRBD1. Germline V gene sequence: CDR1 SGHRS, CDR2 YFSETQ. The V segment lost 0 bases and the J segment 2 bases; nucleotides outside the gene matches: 4. The CDR3 totals 16 residues. This chain's CDR3 is CASSLGQGPTNEKLFF. For the CDR3, the DNA is TGCGCCAGCAGCTTGGGACAGGGACCGACTAATGAAAAACTGTTTTTT. Looking up the rest from reference TRBV5-1 and TRBJ1-4 gives the full variable domain: KAGVTQTPRYLIKTRGQQVTLSCSPISGHRSVSWYQQTPGQGLQFLFEYFSETQRNKGNFPGRFSGRQFSNSRSEMNVSTLELGDSALYLCASSLGQGPTNEKLFFGSGTQLSVL.

The chain recombines TRBV28 with TRBJ1-6; tentatively, D is TRBD1 (5 bases). The CDR3 has 15 residues. With 5 bases removed from V and 7 bases from J, the gap between germline ends came to 15 bases. Germline values: CDR1 MDHEN, CDR2 SYDVKM. The CDR3 protein is CASSVTERQNSPLHF. The CDR3 bases are TGTGCCAGCAGTGTCACTGAGAGACAGAATTCACCCCTCCACTTT.

V gene TRBV6-5 combines with J gene TRBJ2-1, with 7 nucleotides matching TRBD1. J lost 7 bases, V lost 0 bases, and 3 bases had no gene match. Germline loops: CDR1 MNHEY, CDR2 SVGAGI. The CDR3 contains 14 residues. CDR3 in DNA: TGTGCCAGCAGTTACTCAAAACAGGGGAATGAGCAGTTCTTC. Protein: CASSYSKQGNEQFF.

The chain joins TRBV7-9 to TRBJ1-1; 7 bases map to TRBD1. CDR3 size: 14 residues. Germline lookup yields CDR1 SEHNR and CDR2 FQNEAQ (reference sequence). Trimming took 0 bases from V and 7 from J; bases not matched to a gene: 5. The CDR3 region is CASSLAPGQNEAFF. DNA for the CDR3: TGTGCCAGCAGCTTAGCTCCGGGACAGAATGAAGCTTTCTTT.

J is TRBJ1-3 and V is TRBV28, with D perhaps TRBD1 (5 bases). Germline assignment: CDR1 MDHEN and CDR2 SYDVKM. This CDR3 has 19 amino acids. The ends were cut back, 1 base at V and 2 bases at J, with 21 bases in the middle. DNA for the CDR3: TGTGCCAGCAGTTTATCGCCATTGAGGCCGGGAGGGGCTGGAAACACCATATATTTT. Protein sequence: CASSLSPLRPGGAGNTIYF.

Turning to this clone: This sample also contains other DNA sequences that code for the same CDR3. V and J are TRBV18 and TRBJ1-2; TRBD1 matches at 7 bases. CDR3 length: 13 residues. V shed 4 bases, J shed 5 bases, and the junction held 4 bases outside the gene matches. CDR1 and CDR2 from the germline V gene are KGHSH and LQKENI. The CDR3 bases are TGTGCCAGCTCACAAGACAGGGTTTATGGCTACACCTTC. Its protein product is CASSQDRVYGYTF.

This clone was counted once. The genes are TRBV30 and TRBJ2-1; D unresolved. V lost 3 bases and J 4 bases, leaving 10 bases between the germline ends. CDR3 size: 13 residues. Germline lookup yields CDR1 GTSNPN and CDR2 SVGIG (reference sequence). The CDR3 DNA reads TGTGCCTGGAGATATGGAGTATACAATGAGCAGTTCTTC. Translated: CAWRYGVYNEQFF.

This clone was observed once. V is TRBV18 and J is TRBJ2-5; D call uncertain. Germline assignment: CDR1 KGHSH and CDR2 LQKENI. The CDR3 has 14 amino acids. The ends were cut back, 1 base at V and 4 bases at J, with 10 bases in the middle. The CDR3 region is CASSPQRTGETQYF. CDR3 DNA sequence: TGTGCCAGCTCACCACAGCGAACGGGAGAGACCCAGTACTTC.